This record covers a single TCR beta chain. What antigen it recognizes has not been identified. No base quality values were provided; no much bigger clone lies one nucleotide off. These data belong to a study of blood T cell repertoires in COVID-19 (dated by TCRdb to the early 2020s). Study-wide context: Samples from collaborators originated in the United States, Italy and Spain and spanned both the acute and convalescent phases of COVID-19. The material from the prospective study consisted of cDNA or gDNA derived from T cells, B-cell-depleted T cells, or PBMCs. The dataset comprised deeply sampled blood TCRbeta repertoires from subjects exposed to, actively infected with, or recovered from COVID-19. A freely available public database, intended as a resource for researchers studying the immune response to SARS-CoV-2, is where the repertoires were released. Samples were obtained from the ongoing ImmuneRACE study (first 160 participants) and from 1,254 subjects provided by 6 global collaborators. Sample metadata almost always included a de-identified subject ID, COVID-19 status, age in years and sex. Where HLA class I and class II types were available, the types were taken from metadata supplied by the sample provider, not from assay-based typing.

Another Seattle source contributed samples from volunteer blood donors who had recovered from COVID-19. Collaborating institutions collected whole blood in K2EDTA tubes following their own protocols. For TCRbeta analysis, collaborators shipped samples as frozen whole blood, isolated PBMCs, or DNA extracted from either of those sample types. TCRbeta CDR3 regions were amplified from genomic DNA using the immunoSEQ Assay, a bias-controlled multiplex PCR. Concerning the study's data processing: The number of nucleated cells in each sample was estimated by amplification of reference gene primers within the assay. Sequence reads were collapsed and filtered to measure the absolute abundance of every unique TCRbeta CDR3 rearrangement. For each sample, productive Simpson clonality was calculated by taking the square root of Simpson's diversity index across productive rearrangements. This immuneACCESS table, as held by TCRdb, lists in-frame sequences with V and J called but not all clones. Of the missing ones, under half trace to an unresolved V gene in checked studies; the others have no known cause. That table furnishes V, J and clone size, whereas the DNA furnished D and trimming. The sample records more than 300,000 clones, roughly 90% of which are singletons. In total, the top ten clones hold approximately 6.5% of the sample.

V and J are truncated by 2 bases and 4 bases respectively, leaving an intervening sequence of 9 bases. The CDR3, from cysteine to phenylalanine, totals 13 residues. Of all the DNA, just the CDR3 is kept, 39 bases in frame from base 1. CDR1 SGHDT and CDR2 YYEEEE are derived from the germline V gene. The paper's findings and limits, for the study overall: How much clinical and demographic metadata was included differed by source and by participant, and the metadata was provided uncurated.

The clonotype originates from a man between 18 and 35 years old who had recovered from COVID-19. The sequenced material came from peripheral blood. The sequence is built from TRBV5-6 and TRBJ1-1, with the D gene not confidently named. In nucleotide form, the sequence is TGTGCCAGCAGCTTAGTAGGGAGCACTGAAGCTTTCTTT. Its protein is CASSLVGSTEAFF.